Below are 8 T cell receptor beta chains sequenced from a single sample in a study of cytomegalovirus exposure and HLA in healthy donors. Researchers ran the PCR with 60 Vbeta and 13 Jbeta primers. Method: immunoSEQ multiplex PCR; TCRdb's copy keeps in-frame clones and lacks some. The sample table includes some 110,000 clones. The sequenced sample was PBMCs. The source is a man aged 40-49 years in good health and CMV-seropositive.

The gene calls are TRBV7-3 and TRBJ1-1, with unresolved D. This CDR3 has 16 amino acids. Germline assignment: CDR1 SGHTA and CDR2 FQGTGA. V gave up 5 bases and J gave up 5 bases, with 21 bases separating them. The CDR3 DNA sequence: TGTGCCAGCAGCCCGGACCGGGCCCGCACGGGGACTGAAGCTTTCTTT. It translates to CASSPDRARTGTEAFF.

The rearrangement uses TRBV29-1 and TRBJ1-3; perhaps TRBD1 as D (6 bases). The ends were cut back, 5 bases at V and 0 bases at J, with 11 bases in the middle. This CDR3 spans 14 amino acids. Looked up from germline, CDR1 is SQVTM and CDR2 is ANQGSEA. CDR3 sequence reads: CSVIPGDSGNTIYF. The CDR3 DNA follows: TGCAGCGTTATTCCAGGGGACTCTGGAAACACCATATATTTT.

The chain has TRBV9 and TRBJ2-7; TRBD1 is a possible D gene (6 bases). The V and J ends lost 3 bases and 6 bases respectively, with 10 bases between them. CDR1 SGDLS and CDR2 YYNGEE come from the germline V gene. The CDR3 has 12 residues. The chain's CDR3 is CASSEQGSEQYF. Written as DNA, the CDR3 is TGTGCCAGCAGCGAACAGGGAAGCGAGCAGTACTTC.

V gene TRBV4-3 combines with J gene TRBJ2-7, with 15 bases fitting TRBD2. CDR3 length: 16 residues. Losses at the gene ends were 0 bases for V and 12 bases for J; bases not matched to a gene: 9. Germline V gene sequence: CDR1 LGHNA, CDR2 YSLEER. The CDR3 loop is CASSQDGLAGGQGRYF. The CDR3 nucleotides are TGCGCCAGCAGCCAAGATGGACTAGCGGGAGGGCAGGGTCGGTACTTC.

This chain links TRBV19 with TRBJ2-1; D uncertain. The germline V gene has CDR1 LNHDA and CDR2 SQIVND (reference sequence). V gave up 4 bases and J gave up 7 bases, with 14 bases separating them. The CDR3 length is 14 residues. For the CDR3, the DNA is TGTGCCAGTAGTACCTTGCTTGGAGTTAATGAGCAGTTCTTC. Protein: CASSTLLGVNEQFF.

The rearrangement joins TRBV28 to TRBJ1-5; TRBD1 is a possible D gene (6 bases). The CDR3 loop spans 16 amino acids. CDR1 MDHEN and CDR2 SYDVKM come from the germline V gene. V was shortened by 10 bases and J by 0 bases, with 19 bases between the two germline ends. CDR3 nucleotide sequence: TGTGCCACCACTACAGGGAGGGCGTATAGCAATCAGCCCCAGCATTTT. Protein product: CATTTGRAYSNQPQHF.

The CDR3 is CSFRGVSGYTF. In nucleotides, the CDR3 is TGCAGCTTCAGGGGAGTAAGTGGCTACACCTTC. The J gene is TRBJ1-2, the V gene TRBV20-1, with TRBD1 as a possible D gene (6 bases). Germline loops: CDR1 DFQATT, CDR2 SNEGSKA (reference sequence). The CDR3 has 11 residues.

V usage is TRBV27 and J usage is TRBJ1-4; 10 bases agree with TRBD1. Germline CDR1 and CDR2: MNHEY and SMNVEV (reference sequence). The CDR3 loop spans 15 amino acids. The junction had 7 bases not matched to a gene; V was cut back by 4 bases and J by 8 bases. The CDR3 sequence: CASSSQSDRGEKLFF. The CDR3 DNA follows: TGTGCCAGCAGTTCGCAATCGGACAGGGGGGAAAAACTGTTTTTT.